The 27 T cell receptor beta chains presented below share a single source sample, sequenced in a study of CD8+ T cells in alopecia areata. Extraction and reverse transcription of RNA yielded cDNA as the sequencing template. Here immunoSEQ multiplex PCR was the method, and the copy in TCRdb shows in-frame clones only, minus some. The top ten hold around 1.7% of the sample, which has about 280,000 clones, 58% seen once. Treatment specified: oral pan-JAK inhibitor, 5-10 mg twice daily. Sequencing was performed on CD4+ T cells sorted from blood, taken at week 24, from a patient treated with tofacitinib. These receptors came from a human donor with alopecia areata.

V and J are TRBV4-2 and TRBJ2-5; perhaps TRBD1 as D (7 bases). The CDR3 is 15 residues long. Between the trimmed V and J ends, which lost 0 bases and 2 bases, there was a span of 10 bases. CDR1 LGHNA and CDR2 YNFKEQ come from the germline V gene. In nucleotides, the CDR3 is TGTGCCAGCAGCCAAGACCCAGGGGGGCAAGAGACCCAGTACTTC. Its protein is CASSQDPGGQETQYF.

The chain carries TRBV4-2 and TRBJ2-5, with 10 bases fitting TRBD2. The germline V gene has CDR1 LGHNA and CDR2 YNFKEQ. V lost 3 bases to trimming and J lost 4 bases; unmatched junction nucleotides: 2. The CDR3 runs to 14 residues. The CDR3 spells CASSQVAGGETQYF. As DNA, the CDR3 is TGTGCCAGCAGCCAGGTAGCGGGGGGAGAGACCCAGTACTTC.

The rearrangement joins TRBV18 to TRBJ1-2; perhaps TRBD1 as D (6 bases). The V end was cut by 3 bases, the J end by 8 bases, with 16 bases between. There are 14 residues in the CDR3. CDR1 is KGHSH and CDR2 is LQKENI in the germline V gene. The CDR3 DNA is TGTGCCAGCTCACCGCGGGCGACAGGCATGGGCTACACCTTC. It codes for CASSPRATGMGYTF. Combining the CDR3 with reference TRBV18 and TRBJ1-2 gives the whole variable domain NAGVMQNPRHLVRRRGQEARLRCSPMKGHSHVYWYRQLPEEGLKFMVYLQKENIIDESGMPKERFSAEFPKEGPSILRIQQVVRGDSAAYFCASSPRATGMGYTFGSGTRLTVV.

This clone appeared a few times. The chain couples TRBV27 to TRBJ2-1; D not certain. Trimming stripped 2 bases from V and 4 bases from J, with 12 bases between. Germline CDR1 is MNHEY and CDR2 is SMNVEV (reference sequence). This CDR3 spans 15 amino acids. The CDR3 protein is CASSLGGSTYNEQFF. For the CDR3, the DNA is TGTGCCAGCAGTTTAGGCGGATCCACTTACAATGAGCAGTTCTTC.

This clone was counted only a few times. The chain employs TRBV4-3 and TRBJ2-4; tentatively, D is TRBD2 (5 bases). The CDR3 covers 17 residues. Germline V gene lookup returns CDR1 LGHNA and CDR2 YSLEER. V was trimmed by 1 base and J by 1 base, leaving 14 bases between them. The CDR3 spells CASSQVRQLGAKNIQYF. CDR3 nucleotide sequence: TGCGCCAGCAGCCAAGTCCGCCAACTAGGTGCCAAAAACATTCAGTACTTC.

J is TRBJ2-7 and V is TRBV5-1; D perhaps matches TRBD1 (6 bases). The CDR3 runs 16 residues. The germline CDR1 and CDR2 sequences are SGHRS and YFSETQ. Trimming stripped 1 base from V and 0 bases from J, with 14 bases between. DNA of the CDR3: TGCGCCAGCAGCTTGACTGCAGGGGTGAGCTCCTACGAGCAGTACTTC. Amino acids: CASSLTAGVSSYEQYF.

J is TRBJ1-2 and V is TRBV25-1; D is ambiguous. The germline V gene has CDR1 MGHDK and CDR2 SYGVNS. This CDR3 region has 11 residues. The V end lost 3 bases, the J end lost 1 base, and 0 bases lay between the germline ends. The CDR3 DNA reads TGTGCCAGCAGTGATAACTATGGCTACACCTTC. As protein: CASSDNYGYTF.

This clone was found a few times. This chain connects TRBV7-9 to TRBJ1-6; D is unresolved. The CDR3 spans 12 residues. V lost 4 bases and J 11 bases, leaving 9 bases between the germline ends. Germline V gene sequence: CDR1 SEHNR, CDR2 FQNEAQ (reference sequence). The CDR3 spells CASSSGEPPLHF. The CDR3 nucleotides read TGTGCCAGCAGCTCAGGCGAGCCACCCCTCCACTTT.

The V call is TRBV27, the J call TRBJ2-7; TRBD1 is a possible D gene (5 bases). From germline, CDR1 is MNHEY and CDR2 SMNVEV (reference sequence). V lost 6 bases and J 4 bases, leaving 7 bases between the germline ends. CDR3 size: 11 residues. The CDR3, as DNA: TGTGCCAGCAGAAGACAGTACGAGCAGTACTTC. Translation gives CASRRQYEQYF.

Points on this clone: In the same sample, other DNA sequences code for this CDR3. The V gene is TRBV29-1, the J gene TRBJ1-1; D unclear. The germline V gene has CDR1 SQVTM and CDR2 ANQGSEA. Trimming shortened V by 4 bases and J by 1 base, and 10 bases separated the two germline ends. This CDR3 has 13 residues. This CDR3 reads CSVGGRANTEAFF. The DNA of the CDR3 is TGCAGCGTTGGAGGACGGGCGAACACTGAAGCTTTCTTT.

There are a few counts of this clone. This chain joins TRBV30 and TRBJ2-2; perhaps TRBD2 as D (6 bases). CDR3 size: 15 residues. The V gene lost 7 bases and the J gene lost 0 bases, with 15 bases spanning the gap. Germline V gives CDR1 GTSNPN, CDR2 SVGIG (reference sequence). This chain's CDR3 is CASNGGTANTGELFF. DNA for the CDR3: TGTGCCTCCAACGGCGGGACGGCGAACACCGGGGAGCTGTTTTTT.

This clone was seen more than once but under ten times. This rearrangement joins TRBV7-2 to TRBJ2-1; D call uncertain. From germline, CDR1 is SGHTA and CDR2 FQGNSA. This CDR3 contains 14 residues. With 4 bases removed from V and 0 bases from J, the gap between germline ends came to 7 bases. The CDR3 region is CASSSSSSYNEQFF. The CDR3 region has the DNA TGTGCCAGCAGCTCGTCGAGCTCCTACAATGAGCAGTTCTTC.

This chain uses TRBV25-1 with TRBJ1-2; TRBD1 is a possible D gene (6 bases). V lost 7 bases, J lost 4 bases, and 10 bases lay in between. This CDR3 is built from 12 residues. CDR1 and CDR2 from the germline V gene are MGHDK and SYGVNS. Written as DNA, the CDR3 is TGTGCCAGCAAAAACAGGGCCTATGGCTACACCTTC. Translation gives CASKNRAYGYTF.

This clone was found a few times. V is TRBV7-8 and J is TRBJ2-5; D is unclear. The CDR3 runs 11 residues. V shed 4 bases and J shed 4 bases, with 4 bases lying between them. Germline V gives CDR1 SGHVS, CDR2 FQNEAQ. This chain's CDR3 is CASSSRETQYF. The CDR3 DNA reads as TGTGCCAGCAGCTCGAGAGAGACCCAGTACTTC.

The V call is TRBV27, the J call TRBJ1-1; D unresolved. Germline CDR1 MNHEY, CDR2 SMNVEV (reference sequence). With 6 bases removed from V and 6 bases from J, the gap between germline ends came to 14 bases. This CDR3 comprises 13 residues. CDR3 region: CASRTRRTAEAFF. The CDR3, as DNA: TGTGCCAGCAGAACCCGCAGGACGGCTGAAGCTTTCTTT.

The chain has TRBV29-1 and TRBJ1-1; no clear D. Trimming left V 4 bases short and J 1 base short, with 7 bases between. The CDR3 extends over 12 amino acids. The V gene's germline CDR1 is SQVTM and CDR2 ANQGSEA. The CDR3 DNA is TGCAGCGTTGGAAGGCAGAACACTGAAGCTTTCTTT. The encoded protein is CSVGRQNTEAFF.

The chain combines TRBV30 with TRBJ1-6, with D perhaps matching TRBD1 (5 bases). CDR1 GTSNPN and CDR2 SVGIG come from the germline V gene (reference sequence). The CDR3 loop spans 14 amino acids. V lost 0 bases and J 7 bases, leaving 10 bases between the germline ends. The CDR3 spells CAWSVGDENSPLHF. Here the CDR3 DNA reads TGTGCCTGGAGTGTAGGGGACGAGAATTCACCCCTCCACTTT.

This chain uses TRBV5-1 with TRBJ2-1; D not certain. This CDR3 has 13 residues. Germline values: CDR1 SGHRS, CDR2 YFSETQ. The ends were cut back, 2 bases at V and 4 bases at J, with 7 bases in the middle. The CDR3 region has the DNA TGCGCCAGCAGCTTTGGTGGTTACAATGAGCAGTTCTTC. Translation gives CASSFGGYNEQFF.

This clone was recorded only once. DNA of the CDR3: TGCGCCAGCAGCCGGGGACAGGGGCCAGCGAACACTGAAGCTTTCTTT. Translated: CASSRGQGPANTEAFF. The J gene is TRBJ1-1, the V gene TRBV4-1; TRBD1 matches at 10 bases. Losses at the gene ends were 4 bases for V and 1 base for J; bases not matched to a gene: 6. The CDR3 has 16 residues. CDR1 and CDR2 from the germline V gene are MGHRA and YSYEKL.

This clone was observed a handful of times. The chain uses TRBV12-5 and TRBJ1-2; no firm D call. V was clipped by 0 bases and J by 0 bases, with 11 bases between them. Germline values: CDR1 LGHNT, CDR2 FRNRAP. The CDR3 sequence is 16 residues long. CDR3 sequence reads: CASGLVDGDTNYGYTF. The CDR3, as DNA: TGTGCTAGTGGTTTGGTTGACGGAGACACTAACTATGGCTACACCTTC.

The CDR3 nucleotides are TGTGCCACCGGTGGACAGGGGGCATATGGCTACACCTTC. Residues: CATGGQGAYGYTF. This chain joins TRBV25-1 and TRBJ1-2, with 11 bases fitting TRBD1. This CDR3 has 13 amino acids. After removal of 10 bases from V and 5 bases from J, the junction contained 6 bases not matched to a gene. Germline V lookup: CDR1 MGHDK, CDR2 SYGVNS.

This chain uses TRBV28 with TRBJ2-3; D might be TRBD2 (6 bases). The CDR3 extends over 13 amino acids. Germline CDR1 reads MDHEN; CDR2 reads SYDVKM. Trimming pared 7 bases from V and 7 bases from J, leaving 15 bases between. CDR3 DNA: TGTGCCAGCACCCTCCCGGGGGACTATACGCAGTATTTT. This translates into CASTLPGDYTQYF.

The J gene is TRBJ2-2, the V gene TRBV5-1; the D is unclear. The CDR3 extends over 14 amino acids. The germline CDR1 and CDR2 sequences are SGHRS and YFSETQ. Trimming left V 5 bases short and J 7 bases short, with 15 bases between. The CDR3 coding sequence is TGCGCCAGCAGGGTAGGGTTCGAGCTCGGGGAGCTGTTTTTT. Encoded protein: CASRVGFELGELFF.

V and J are TRBV6-5 and TRBJ1-1, with D tentatively TRBD1 (5 bases). This CDR3 has 13 residues. V was trimmed by 11 bases and J by 5 bases, leaving 18 bases between them. Germline V gives CDR1 MNHEY, CDR2 SVGAGI. In DNA form, the CDR3 reads TGTGCCGGCCCCCAGTGGGGCCGGACTGAAGCTTTCTTT. It yields the protein CAGPQWGRTEAFF.

V gene TRBV9 combines with J gene TRBJ1-1; D gene unclear. The CDR3 has 15 residues. Germline lookup yields CDR1 SGDLS and CDR2 YYNGEE. The V end lost 3 bases, the J end lost 1 base, and 13 bases lay between the germline ends. The CDR3 is CASSGPVGSNTEAFF. CDR3 sequence (DNA): TGTGCCAGCAGCGGGCCCGTGGGCTCGAACACTGAAGCTTTCTTT.

V usage is TRBV19 and J usage is TRBJ2-1; a weak D match, TRBD2 (6 bases). V shed 5 bases and J shed 8 bases, with 13 bases lying between them. This CDR3 has 13 residues. Germline V gene lookup returns CDR1 LNHDA and CDR2 SQIVND (reference sequence). DNA for the CDR3: TGTGCCAGTAGTTTAAAGGCTAGCGATGAGCAGTTCTTC. This sequence encodes CASSLKASDEQFF.

This clone was observed a single time. The chain is built from TRBV20-1 and TRBJ2-3; D is unresolved. Germline loops: CDR1 DFQATT, CDR2 SNEGSKA (reference sequence). Between the trimmed V and J ends, which lost 7 bases and 0 bases, there was a span of 5 bases. The CDR3 runs 11 residues. CDR3 region: CSGTSTDTQYF. The CDR3 nucleotides are TGCAGTGGTACTAGCACAGATACGCAGTATTTT.